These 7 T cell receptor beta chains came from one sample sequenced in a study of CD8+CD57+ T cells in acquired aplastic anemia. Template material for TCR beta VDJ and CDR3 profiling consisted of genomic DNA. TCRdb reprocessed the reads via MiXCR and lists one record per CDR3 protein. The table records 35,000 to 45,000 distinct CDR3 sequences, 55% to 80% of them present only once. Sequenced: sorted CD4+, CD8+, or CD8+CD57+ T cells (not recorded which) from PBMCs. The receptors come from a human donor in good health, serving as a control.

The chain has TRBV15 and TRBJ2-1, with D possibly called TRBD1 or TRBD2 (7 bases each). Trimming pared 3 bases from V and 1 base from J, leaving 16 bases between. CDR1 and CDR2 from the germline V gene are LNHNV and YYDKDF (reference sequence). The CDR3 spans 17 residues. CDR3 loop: CATSRGLRGGSYNEQFF. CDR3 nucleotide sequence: TGTGCCACCAGCAGGGGACTCAGGGGGGGGTCCTACAATGAGCAGTTCTTC.

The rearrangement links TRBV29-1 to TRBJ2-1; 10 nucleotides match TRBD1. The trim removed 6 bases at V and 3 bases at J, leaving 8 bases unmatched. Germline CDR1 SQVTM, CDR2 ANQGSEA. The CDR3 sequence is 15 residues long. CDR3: CSVATGTGDYNEQFF. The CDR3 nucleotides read TGCAGCGTGGCAACCGGGACAGGGGACTACAATGAGCAGTTCTTC.

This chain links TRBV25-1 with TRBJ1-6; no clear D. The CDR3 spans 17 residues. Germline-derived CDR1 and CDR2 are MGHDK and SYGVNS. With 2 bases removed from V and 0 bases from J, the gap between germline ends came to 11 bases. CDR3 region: CASSEAGGLSYNSPLHF. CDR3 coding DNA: TGTGCCAGCAGTGAAGCAGGCGGGCTCTCCTATAATTCACCCCTCCACTTT. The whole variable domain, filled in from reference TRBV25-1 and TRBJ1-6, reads EADIYQTPRYLVIGTGKKITLECSQTMGHDKMYWYQQDPGMELHLIHYSYGVNSTEKGDLSSESTVSRIRTEHFPLTLESARPSHTSQYLCASSEAGGLSYNSPLHFGNGTRLTVT.

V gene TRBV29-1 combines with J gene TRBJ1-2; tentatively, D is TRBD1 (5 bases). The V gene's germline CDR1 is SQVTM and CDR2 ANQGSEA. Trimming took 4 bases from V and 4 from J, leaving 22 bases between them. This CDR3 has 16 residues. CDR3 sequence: CSVALFGRDHRYGYTF. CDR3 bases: TGCAGCGTTGCCCTATTTGGCCGGGACCACCGCTATGGCTACACCTTC.

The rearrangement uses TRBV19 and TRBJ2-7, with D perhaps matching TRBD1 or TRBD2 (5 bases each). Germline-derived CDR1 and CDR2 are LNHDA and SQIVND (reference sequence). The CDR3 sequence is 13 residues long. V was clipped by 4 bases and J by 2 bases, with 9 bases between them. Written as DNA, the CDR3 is TGTGCCAGTAGTAGGGACGGAGCCTACGAGCAGTACTTC. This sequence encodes CASSRDGAYEQYF. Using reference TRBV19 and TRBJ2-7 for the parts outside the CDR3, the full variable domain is DGGITQSPKYLFRKEGQNVTLSCEQNLNHDAMYWYRQDPGQGLRLIYYSQIVNDFQKGDIAEGYSVSREKKESFPLTVTSAQKNPTAFYLCASSRDGAYEQYFGPGTRLTVT.

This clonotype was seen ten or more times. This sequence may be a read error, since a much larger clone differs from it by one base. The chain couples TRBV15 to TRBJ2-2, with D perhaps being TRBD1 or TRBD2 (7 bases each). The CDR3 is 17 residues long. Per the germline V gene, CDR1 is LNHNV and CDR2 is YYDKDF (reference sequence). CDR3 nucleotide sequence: TGTGCCACCAGCAGAGATCGGGGAGGGGGCTACACCGGGGAGCTGTCTTTT. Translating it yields CATSRDRGGGYTGELSF.

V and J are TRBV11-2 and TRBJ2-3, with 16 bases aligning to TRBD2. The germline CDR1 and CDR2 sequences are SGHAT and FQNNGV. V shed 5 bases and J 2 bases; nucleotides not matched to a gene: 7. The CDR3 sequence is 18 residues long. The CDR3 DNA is TGTGCCAGCAGCCCCGGGACTAGCGGGGGGGTTGCCACAGATACGCAGTATTTT. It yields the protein CASSPGTSGGVATDTQYF. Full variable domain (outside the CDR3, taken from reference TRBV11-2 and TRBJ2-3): EAGVAQSPRYKIIEKRQSVAFWCNPISGHATLYWYQQILGQGPKLLIQFQNNGVVDDSQLPKDRFSAERLKGVDSTLKIQPAKLEDSAVYLCASSPGTSGGVATDTQYFGPGTRLTVL.